The rows below give T cell receptor beta chains drawn from one sample of a study of tumor-infiltrating lymphocytes in primary liver carcinoma. TCRdb reprocessed the multiplex PCR reads via MiXCR and lists one record per CDR3 protein. Seen here are 20,000 or so distinct CDR3 sequences, more than 75% observed once, and the top ten hold 35%. The specimen was liver tumor tissue from sampling region 2. The receptors were gathered from a woman between 25 and 40 years old with primary liver carcinoma and hepatitis B virus infection. The CDR3 runs from the conserved cysteine through the conserved F or W. A D gene is named only where the DNA matches it firmly. Rows give clone size only sometimes, using once, few, many, or a class for an expanded clone.

v_call: TRBV11-2
clone_size: .
d_call: .
j_call: TRBJ1-2
cdr3_nt: TGTGCCAGCAGCTTAGAAGGGATGGCGGGGAGAGGCTACATCTTC
cdr3_aa: CASSLEGMAGRGYIF

v_call: TRBV11-1
clone_size: hyperexpanded
d_call: .
j_call: TRBJ2-7
cdr3_nt: TGTGCCAGCAGCTTAGGATACCTCCGCGAGCAGTACTTC
cdr3_aa: CASSLGYLREQYF

v_call: TRBV4-2
clone_size: once
d_call: TRBD1
j_call: TRBJ2-7
cdr3_nt: TGTGCCAGCAGCCAGGAACACTTAGGACAGGGGGGGCCGCACGAGCAGTACTTC
cdr3_aa: CASSQEHLGQGGPHEQYF

v_call: TRBV4-2
clone_size: once
d_call: TRBD1
j_call: TRBJ2-2
cdr3_nt: TGTGCCAGCAGCCAAGTACTTTTCGGACAGGAGCCCACAAAGAACACCGGGGAGCTGTTTTTT
cdr3_aa: CASSQVLFGQEPTKNTGELFF

v_call: TRBV10-3
clone_size: .
d_call: .
j_call: TRBJ2-3
cdr3_nt: TGTGTCATCAGTGAACCCGGGATAGGGGCCGATAAGCAGTATTTT
cdr3_aa: CVISEPGIGADKQYF

v_call: TRBV5-4
clone_size: .
d_call: .
j_call: TRBJ2-3
cdr3_nt: TGTGCCAGCAGCGTAGACGTACACCCTCCACCCACAGTCACGCAGTATTTT
cdr3_aa: CASSVDVHPPPTVTQYF

v_call: TRBV11-1
clone_size: .
d_call: .
j_call: TRBJ2-7
cdr3_nt: TGTGCCAGCAGCTTAGAATACCTCCGTGATCAGTACTTT
cdr3_aa: CASSLEYLRDQYF

v_call: TRBV28
clone_size: many
d_call: .
j_call: TRBJ2-7
cdr3_nt: TGTGCCAGCAATTCAAAGCCTCGCGGGGTACCCTACGAGCAGTACTTC
cdr3_aa: CASNSKPRGVPYEQYF

v_call: TRBV11-2
clone_size: .
d_call: TRBD2
j_call: TRBJ2-2
cdr3_nt: TGTACCAGCAGCTTAGTGGCGCTAGCGGGAACCCGGGAGCTGTTTTTT
cdr3_aa: CTSSLVALAGTRELFF

v_call: TRBV10-3
clone_size: .
d_call: .
j_call: TRBJ2-5
cdr3_nt: TGTGCCATCAGTGGGTCGGCTACCAGTCAAGAGACCCACTACTTC
cdr3_aa: CAISGSATSQETHYF

v_call: TRBV11-3
clone_size: .
d_call: .
j_call: TRBJ2-1
cdr3_nt: TGTGCCAGCAGCTTCCTAGCGAATATATCCTACAGCGAGCAGTTCTTC
cdr3_aa: CASSFLANISYSEQFF

v_call: TRBV28
clone_size: .
d_call: TRBD1
j_call: TRBJ2-1
cdr3_nt: TGTGCCAGCAGTCCAGAACAGGGGACAGGGAGAGTCAATGATCAGTTCTTC
cdr3_aa: CASSPEQGTGRVNDQFF

v_call: TRBV6-1
clone_size: .
d_call: .
j_call: TRBJ2-2
cdr3_nt: TGTGCCAGATGTGAAACCCTTCCCGGGGGTGCCGCGTACACCGGGGAATTGTTTTTT
cdr3_aa: CARCETLPGGAAYTGELFF

v_call: TRBV11-2
clone_size: .
d_call: TRBD2
j_call: TRBJ2-3
cdr3_nt: TGTGCAAGCAGCTCAGGAAGCGGGGGGACAGATACGCAGTATTTT
cdr3_aa: CASSSGSGGTDTQYF

v_call: TRBV4-2
clone_size: .
d_call: .
j_call: TRBJ1-5
cdr3_nt: TGTGCCAGCAGCCAAGATATGACATTGGATCAGCCCCAGCATTTT
cdr3_aa: CASSQDMTLDQPQHF

v_call: TRBV11-3
clone_size: .
d_call: .
j_call: TRBJ2-7
cdr3_nt: TGTGCCAGCAGCTTATACCGGGACCTCCCCTACGAACAGTACTTC
cdr3_aa: CASSLYRDLPYEQYF

v_call: TRBV4-3
clone_size: .
d_call: .
j_call: TRBJ2-4
cdr3_nt: TGTGCCAGCAGTCAAGGTTGGGAATCCAAAAACATTCAGTATTTC
cdr3_aa: CASSQGWESKNIQYF

v_call: TRBV12-1
clone_size: .
d_call: .
j_call: TRBJ2-3
cdr3_nt: TGTGCAAGCAGCTCAGAGCTAACGGGGGGCACAGATACGCAGTATTTT
cdr3_aa: CASSSELTGGTDTQYF

v_call: TRBV6-2/TRBV6-3
clone_size: .
d_call: .
j_call: TRBJ2-7
cdr3_nt: TGTGCCAGCAGCTTGCAGGAGAATCCCTACGAGCACTATTTC
cdr3_aa: CASSLQENPYEHYF

v_call: TRBV5-5
clone_size: .
d_call: .
j_call: TRBJ1-4
cdr3_nt: TGTGCCAGCAGCTTGAGGTTAGGCGGACGAGTTGCAACTAAGGAAAAACTGGTTTTT
cdr3_aa: CASSLRLGGRVATKEKLVF

v_call: TRBV10-3
clone_size: .
d_call: .
j_call: TRBJ2-1
cdr3_nt: TGTGCCATCAGTGTGTCGGCAGCGAGGGCCTACAATGAGCAGTTCTTC
cdr3_aa: CAISVSAARAYNEQFF

v_call: TRBV6-5
clone_size: .
d_call: .
j_call: TRBJ1-2
cdr3_nt: TGTGCCGGCAGTGGAACGGTTAACAATGGCTACACCTTC
cdr3_aa: CAGSGTVNNGYTF